This T cell receptor beta chain was sequenced for a study of metastatic and nonmetastatic thyroid tumors. Study-wide background: Malignant thyroid and benign thyroid patients provided blood and tumor or nodule tissue whose repertoires were compared.

This clone was counted ten times or more. Its antigen is undetermined. The CDR3 sequence is 13 residues long. V dropped 11 bases and J dropped 7 bases, with 15 bases sitting between them. Germline V gene sequence: CDR1 SNHLY, CDR2 FYNNEI. In the original workflow: Construction of a distant-metastasis classifier for papillary thyroid cancer relied on CDR3 differences across clinicopathological groups. With MiXCR, TCRdb reprocessed the PCR reads. The V and J calls and clone size are TCRdb's, not the authors'. The sample holds roughly 23,000 clones; over 20% are singletons and the top ten take around 13%. Overall study results and limits: Malignant thyroid tumors reportedly had TCR beta diversity that was significantly higher than in benign nodules, in blood and tumor.

Before thyroid surgery, none of the patients had received any treatment. The sample comprised blood. This TCR was recovered from a male donor with papillary thyroid cancer or a benign thyroid nodule (not recorded which). Some clones in this sample may be carry-over from other donors' samples. This chain connects TRBV2 to TRBJ1-6, with D uncertain. CDR3 amino acids: CASLREGNSPLHF. For the CDR3, the DNA is TGTGCCTCCCTCCGTGAGGGAAATTCACCCCTCCACTTT.